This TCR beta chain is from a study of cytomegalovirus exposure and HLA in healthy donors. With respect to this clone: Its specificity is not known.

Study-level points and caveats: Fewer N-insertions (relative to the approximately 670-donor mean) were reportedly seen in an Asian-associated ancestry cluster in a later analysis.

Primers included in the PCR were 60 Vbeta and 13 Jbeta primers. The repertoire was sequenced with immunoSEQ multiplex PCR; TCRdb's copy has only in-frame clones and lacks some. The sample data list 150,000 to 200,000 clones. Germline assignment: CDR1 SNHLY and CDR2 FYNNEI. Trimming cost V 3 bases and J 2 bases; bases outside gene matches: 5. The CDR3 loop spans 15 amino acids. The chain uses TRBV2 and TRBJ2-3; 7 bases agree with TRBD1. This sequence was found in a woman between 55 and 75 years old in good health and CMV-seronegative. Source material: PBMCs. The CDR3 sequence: CASSEGQKHTDTQYF. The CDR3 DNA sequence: TGTGCCAGCAGTGAGGGACAGAAACACACAGATACGCAGTATTTT.